The 21 T cell receptor beta chains below were found in one sample sequenced in a study of blood T cells in healthy people across ages. The authors ran a second PCR of about 7 to 11 cycles using a sample-barcoded 5' primer and a J-beta primer mix. TCRdb reprocessed the 5' RACE reads with MiXCR, giving one entry per CDR3 protein. The table lists 1.5 million to 2 million distinct CDR3 sequences, about 50% of them singletons. The sample comprised blood. Receptor source: a woman in her thirties or forties in good health.

The CDR3 bases are TGTGCCAGCAGCCATCGATCCAGAGGGAGGATTCAAGAGACCCAGTACTTC. Encoded protein: CASSHRSRGRIQETQYF. The chain links TRBV3-1 to TRBJ2-5, with TRBD2 as a possible D gene (6 bases). V shed 3 bases and J shed 2 bases, with 19 bases lying between them. The V gene's germline CDR1 is LGHDT and CDR2 YNNKEL (reference sequence). The CDR3 runs to 17 residues.

This clonotype was counted between two and nine times. The chain employs TRBV20-1 and TRBJ2-1, with D possibly TRBD2 on 5 matching bases. Germline V gives CDR1 DFQATT, CDR2 SNEGSKA (reference sequence). The CDR3 covers 13 residues. Trimming left V 1 base short and J 4 bases short, with 8 bases between. The CDR3: CSARAPGYNEQFF. As DNA, the CDR3 is TGCAGTGCTAGAGCCCCGGGGTACAATGAGCAGTTCTTC.

The rearrangement links TRBV6-5 to TRBJ2-4, with TRBD2 identical over 11 bases. This CDR3 comprises 17 residues. CDR1 MNHEY and CDR2 SVGAGI come from the germline V gene. After removal of 4 bases from V and 1 base from J, the junction contained 6 bases not matched to a gene. CDR3 DNA: TGTGCCAGCAGTTCAACTTGGACTAGCGGGGCCAAAAACATTCAGTACTTC. The encoded protein is CASSSTWTSGAKNIQYF.

The chain has TRBV5-1 and TRBJ2-3; 12 positions match TRBD2. CDR1 is SGHRS, CDR2 YFSETQ, per germline. This CDR3 spans 15 amino acids. The J segment lost 4 bases and the V segment lost 2 bases, leaving 2 bases of the junction unmatched. CDR3 protein: CASSFASGGADTQYF. The CDR3 region has the DNA TGCGCCAGCAGCTTCGCTAGCGGGGGGGCAGATACGCAGTATTTT.

The rearrangement joins TRBV9 to TRBJ2-2, with 13 bases fitting TRBD2. Germline-derived CDR1 and CDR2 are SGDLS and YYNGEE. The CDR3 runs 16 residues. V trimming: 4 bases; J trimming: 4 bases; junction bases outside the gene matches: 4. DNA for the CDR3: TGTGCCAGCAGCCCTGGGACTAGCGGGGTCACCGGGGAGCTGTTTTTT. Amino acids: CASSPGTSGVTGELFF.

This clonotype showed up just a few times. The V gene is TRBV14, the J gene TRBJ2-7; the match to TRBD1 covers 10 bases. CDR1 SGHDN and CDR2 FVKESK come from the germline V gene. The V and J ends lost 1 base and 9 bases, in that order; junction bases with no gene match: 9. This CDR3 has 15 amino acids. Here the CDR3 DNA reads TGTGCCAGCAGCCAAGCCGGGACAGGGGTGAAAGGGCAGTACTTC. Its protein product is CASSQAGTGVKGQYF.

The CDR3 sequence: CASTLYGRTGVEGYTF. The CDR3 nucleotides are TGTGCCAGCACCCTATACGGTCGGACAGGGGTAGAGGGCTACACCTTC. The V and J genes are TRBV12-3 or TRBV12-4 and TRBJ1-2; 9 nucleotides agree with TRBD1. The CDR3 length is 16 residues. V was clipped by 7 bases and J by 8 bases; unmatched bases: 17.

The rearrangement uses TRBV29-1 and TRBJ1-2; tentative D call: TRBD1 (6 bases). Trimming removed 3 bases from V and 2 bases from J, with 13 bases in between. The germline V gene encodes CDR1 SQVTM and CDR2 ANQGSEA. The CDR3 spans 14 residues. The CDR3 region is CSVDREGENYGYTF. CDR3 sequence (DNA): TGCAGCGTTGATCGGGAGGGGGAGAACTATGGCTACACCTTC.

Only one count was recorded for this clonotype. The chain joins TRBV11-2 to TRBJ1-2; 7 bases line up with TRBD1. CDR3 size: 16 residues. V gave up 2 bases and J gave up 1 base; unmatched junction bases: 7. Germline CDR1 and CDR2: SGHAT and FQNNGV. CDR3 sequence reads: CASSLPLGQFNYGYTF. In DNA form, the CDR3 reads TGTGCCAGCAGCTTACCCCTGGGACAGTTTAACTATGGCTACACCTTC.

The rearrangement uses TRBV20-1 and TRBJ2-7; D gene ambiguous. The CDR3 sequence is 14 residues long. Trimming removed 3 bases from V and 0 bases from J, with 12 bases in between. CDR1 and CDR2 (germline): DFQATT, SNEGSKA (reference sequence). Here the CDR3 reads CSARGMQGSYEQYF. The DNA for the CDR3 is TGCAGTGCTAGGGGAATGCAAGGCTCCTACGAGCAGTACTTC.

V is TRBV27 and J is TRBJ2-3, with D uncertain. Trimming stripped 0 bases from V and 2 bases from J, with 9 bases between. Per germline, CDR1 MNHEY and CDR2 SMNVEV (reference sequence). This CDR3 spans 15 amino acids. DNA for the CDR3: TGTGCCAGCAGTTTATCGTCCCGATTCACAGATACGCAGTATTTT. It yields the protein CASSLSSRFTDTQYF.

This rearrangement joins TRBV20-1 to TRBJ2-3, with D perhaps matching TRBD1 (5 bases). This CDR3 has 13 amino acids. Germline values: CDR1 DFQATT, CDR2 SNEGSKA (reference sequence). Trimming pared 5 bases from V and 2 bases from J, leaving 11 bases between. CDR3 bases: TGCAGTGCTCAGACGACAGTCACAGATACGCAGTATTTT. Translated: CSAQTTVTDTQYF.

V gene TRBV6-6 combines with J gene TRBJ2-4, with D uncertain. The assigned J gene may be wrong: the sequence end matches TRBJ2-7 better. CDR3 size: 15 residues. The germline V gene encodes CDR1 MNHNY and CDR2 SVGAGI (reference sequence). The CDR3 region is CASGTGGVLTYEQYF. The DNA for the CDR3 is TGTGCCAGTGGAACGGGTGGGGTTTTAACCTACGAGCAGTACTTC.

The V and J genes are TRBV19 and TRBJ2-3, with D perhaps given as TRBD1 or TRBD2 (5 bases each). The CDR3 is 15 residues long. Trimming removed 10 bases from V and 1 base from J, with 18 bases in between. Germline CDR1 LNHDA, CDR2 SQIVND (reference sequence). CDR3 residues: CATRGWGNRTDTQYF. The CDR3 DNA is TGTGCCACCCGCGGTTGGGGGAACCGCACAGATACGCAGTATTTT.

This clonotype has just a few counts. V is TRBV4-3 and J is TRBJ2-6, with D tentatively TRBD1 or TRBD2 (5 bases each). V gave up 0 bases and J gave up 0 bases, with 18 bases separating them. CDR1 is LGHNA, CDR2 YSLEER, per germline. The CDR3 spans 20 residues. The CDR3 nucleotides are TGCGCCAGCAGCCAAGATCCAAGTGGGGGAAGAAGCTCTGGGGCCAACGTCCTGACTTTC. Its translation: CASSQDPSGGRSSGANVLTF.

This clonotype was counted a few times. The CDR3 nucleotides read TGCGCCAGCAGCCAAGAGGAGGGTAGGTACACTGAAGCTTTCTTT. Its protein product is CASSQEEGRYTEAFF. The chain has TRBV4-3 and TRBJ1-1; D is ambiguous. The V end lost 0 bases, the J end lost 3 bases, and 11 bases lay between the germline ends. Germline values: CDR1 LGHNA, CDR2 YSLEER. The CDR3 is 15 residues long.

This clonotype was seen more than once but under ten times. The J gene is TRBJ2-7, the V gene TRBV10-3; tentative D call: TRBD1 (6 bases). The CDR3 contains 16 residues. The V gene lost 9 bases and the J gene lost 3 bases, with 24 bases spanning the gap. CDR1 is ENHRY, CDR2 SYGVKD, per germline. As DNA, the CDR3 is TGTGCCATTAGCCGGTTACCGACAGGAGTGGACTACGAGCAGTACTTC. Its translation is CAISRLPTGVDYEQYF.

The chain recombines TRBV28 with TRBJ1-2, with a possible D match to TRBD1 (5 bases). The V and J ends lost 3 bases and 2 bases respectively, with 13 bases between them. Germline-derived CDR1 and CDR2 are MDHEN and SYDVKM. The CDR3 length is 15 residues. The CDR3 nucleotides read TGTGCCAGCAGTTTCGAGGTACAGGAAAACTATGGCTACACCTTC. Amino acids: CASSFEVQENYGYTF.

This chain uses TRBV14 with TRBJ1-1; no definite D call. This CDR3 spans 13 amino acids. Trimming removed 2 bases at V and 3 bases at J, with 7 bases between. Germline V CDR1 and CDR2: SGHDN, FVKESK. CDR3 in amino acids: CASSQIGYTEAFF. The CDR3 coding sequence is TGTGCCAGCAGCCAAATAGGCTACACTGAAGCTTTCTTT. Full variable domain (rest looked up from reference TRBV14 and TRBJ1-1): EAGVTQFPSHSVIEKGQTVTLRCDPISGHDNLYWYRRVMGKEIKFLLHFVKESKQDESGMPNNRFLAERTGGTYSTLKVQPAELEDSGVYFCASSQIGYTEAFFGQGTRLTVV.

In its sample, this clonotype was seen a few times. The chain is built from TRBV4-1 and TRBJ2-5, with 9 bases identical to TRBD1. With 4 bases clipped from V and 5 bases from J, the junction kept 8 bases outside the gene matches. Per germline, CDR1 MGHRA and CDR2 YSYEKL. The CDR3 consists of 15 residues. The CDR3 is CASSPLGQGMETQYF. The CDR3 coding sequence is TGCGCCAGCAGCCCCCTCGGACAGGGGATGGAGACCCAGTACTTC.

The V and J genes are TRBV12-3 or TRBV12-4 and TRBJ2-5; the D gene is possibly TRBD2 (6 bases). V lost 6 bases and J 3 bases, leaving 8 bases between the germline ends. This CDR3 region has 12 residues. Written as DNA, the CDR3 is TGTGCCAGCAGGCCGGGGGAAGAGACCCAGTACTTC. It specifies CASRPGEETQYF.